The clone carrying this T cell receptor (beta chain) turned up a few times. These data come from a study of chemoradiotherapy in HPV16-positive cancers. Assay: immunoSEQ multiplex PCR; the TCRdb copy retains only in-frame clones and omits some. The sample includes 10,000 to 15,000 clones, 55% to 70% of them seen just once. There are 13 residues in the CDR3. Germline loops: CDR1 SGHVS, CDR2 FQNEAQ. Deletions cut 2 bases from V and 1 base from J, with 5 bases between. This specimen was acquired from a patient who underwent chemoradiotherapy. The sequence derives from a human donor with HPV-associated anogenital cancer. V is TRBV7-8 and J is TRBJ1-1; no definite D call. The chain's CDR3 is CASSLTKNTEAFF. The CDR3 DNA is TGTGCCAGCAGCTTAACCAAGAACACTGAAGCTTTCTTT.